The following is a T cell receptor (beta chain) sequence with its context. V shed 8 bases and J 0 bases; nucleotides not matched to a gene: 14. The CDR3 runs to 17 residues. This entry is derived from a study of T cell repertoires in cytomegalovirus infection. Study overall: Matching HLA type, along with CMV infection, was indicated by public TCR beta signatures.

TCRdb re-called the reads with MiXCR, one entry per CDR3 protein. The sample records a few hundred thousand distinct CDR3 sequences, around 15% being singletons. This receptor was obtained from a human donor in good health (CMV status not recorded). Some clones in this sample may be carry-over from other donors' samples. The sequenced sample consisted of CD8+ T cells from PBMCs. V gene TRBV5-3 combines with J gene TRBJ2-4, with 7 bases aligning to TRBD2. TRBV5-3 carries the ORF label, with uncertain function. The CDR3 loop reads CASGEVLSGQAKNIQYF. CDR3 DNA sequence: TGTGCCAGCGGGGAGGTCCTTAGCGGGCAAGCCAAAAACATTCAGTACTTC.